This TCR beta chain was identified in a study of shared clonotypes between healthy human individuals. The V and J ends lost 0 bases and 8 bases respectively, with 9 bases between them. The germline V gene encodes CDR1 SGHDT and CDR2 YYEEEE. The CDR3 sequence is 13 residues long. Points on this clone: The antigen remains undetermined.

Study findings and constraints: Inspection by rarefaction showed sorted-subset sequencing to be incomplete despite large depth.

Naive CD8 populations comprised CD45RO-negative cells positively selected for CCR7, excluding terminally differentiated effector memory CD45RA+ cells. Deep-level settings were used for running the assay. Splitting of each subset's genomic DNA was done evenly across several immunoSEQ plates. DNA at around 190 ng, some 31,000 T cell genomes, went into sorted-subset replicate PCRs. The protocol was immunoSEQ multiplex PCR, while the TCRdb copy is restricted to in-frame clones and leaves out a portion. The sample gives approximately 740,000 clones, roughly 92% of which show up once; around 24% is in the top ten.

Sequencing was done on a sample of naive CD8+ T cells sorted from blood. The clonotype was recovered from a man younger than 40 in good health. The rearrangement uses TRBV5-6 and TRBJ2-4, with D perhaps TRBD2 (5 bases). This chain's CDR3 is CASSLGASYIQYF. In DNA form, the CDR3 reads TGTGCCAGCAGCTTGGGGGCTAGCTACATTCAGTACTTC.